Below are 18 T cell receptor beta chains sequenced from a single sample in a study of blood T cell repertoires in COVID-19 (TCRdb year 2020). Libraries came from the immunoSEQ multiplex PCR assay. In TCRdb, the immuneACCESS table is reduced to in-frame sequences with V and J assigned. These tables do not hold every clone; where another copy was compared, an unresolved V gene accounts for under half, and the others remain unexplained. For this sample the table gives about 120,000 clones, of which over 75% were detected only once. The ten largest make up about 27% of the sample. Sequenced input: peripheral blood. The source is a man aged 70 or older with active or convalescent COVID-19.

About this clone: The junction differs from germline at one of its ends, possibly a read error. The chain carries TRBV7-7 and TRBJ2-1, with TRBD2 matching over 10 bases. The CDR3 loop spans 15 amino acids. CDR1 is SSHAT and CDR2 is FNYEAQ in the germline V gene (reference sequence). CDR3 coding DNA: TGTGCTAGCAGCTCCCCCCGAGCGGGAGGGGGTGAGCAGTTCTTC. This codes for CASSSPRAGGGEQFF.

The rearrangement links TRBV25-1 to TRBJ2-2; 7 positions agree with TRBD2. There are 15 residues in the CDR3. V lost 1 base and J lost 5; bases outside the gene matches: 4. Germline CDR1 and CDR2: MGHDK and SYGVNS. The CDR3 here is CASSEFGSGTGELFF. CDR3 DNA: TGTGCCAGCAGTGAATTTGGTAGCGGGACCGGGGAGCTGTTTTTT. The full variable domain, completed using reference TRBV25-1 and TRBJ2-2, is EADIYQTPRYLVIGTGKKITLECSQTMGHDKMYWYQQDPGMELHLIHYSYGVNSTEKGDLSSESTVSRIRTEHFPLTLESARPSHTSQYLCASSEFGSGTGELFFGEGSRLTVL.

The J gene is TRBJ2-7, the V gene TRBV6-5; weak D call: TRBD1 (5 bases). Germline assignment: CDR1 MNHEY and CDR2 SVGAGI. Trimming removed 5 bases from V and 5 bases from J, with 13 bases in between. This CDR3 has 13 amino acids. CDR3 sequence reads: CASSPRQTDEQYF. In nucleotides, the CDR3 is TGTGCCAGCAGTCCTCGACAGACCGACGAGCAGTACTTC.

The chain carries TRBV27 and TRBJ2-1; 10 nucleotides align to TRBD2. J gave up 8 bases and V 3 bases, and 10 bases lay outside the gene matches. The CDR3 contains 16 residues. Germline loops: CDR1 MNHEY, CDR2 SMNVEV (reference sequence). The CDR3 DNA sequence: TGTGCCAGCAGTTTCCGCGCTAGCGGGAGCCGGGATGAGCAGTTCTTC. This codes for CASSFRASGSRDEQFF.

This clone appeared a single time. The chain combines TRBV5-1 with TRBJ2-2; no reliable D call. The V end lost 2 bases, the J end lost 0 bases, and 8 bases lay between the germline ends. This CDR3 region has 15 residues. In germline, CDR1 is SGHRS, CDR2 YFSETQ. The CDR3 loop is CASSFDNANTGELFF. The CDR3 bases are TGCGCCAGCAGCTTTGACAACGCGAACACCGGGGAGCTGTTTTTT. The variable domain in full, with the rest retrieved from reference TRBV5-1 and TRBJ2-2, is KAGVTQTPRYLIKTRGQQVTLSCSPISGHRSVSWYQQTPGQGLQFLFEYFSETQRNKGNFPGRFSGRQFSNSRSEMNVSTLELGDSALYLCASSFDNANTGELFFGEGSRLTVL.

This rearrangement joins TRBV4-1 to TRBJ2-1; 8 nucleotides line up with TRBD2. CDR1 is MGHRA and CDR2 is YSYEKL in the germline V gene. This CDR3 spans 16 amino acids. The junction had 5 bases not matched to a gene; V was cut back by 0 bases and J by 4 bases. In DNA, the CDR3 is TGCGCCAGCAGCCAAGAGGGGGTAGCGGGATACAATGAGCAGTTCTTC. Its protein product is CASSQEGVAGYNEQFF.

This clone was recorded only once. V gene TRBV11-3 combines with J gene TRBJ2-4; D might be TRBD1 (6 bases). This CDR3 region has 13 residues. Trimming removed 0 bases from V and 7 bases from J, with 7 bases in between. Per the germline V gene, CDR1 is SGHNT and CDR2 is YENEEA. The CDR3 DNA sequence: TGTGCCAGCAGCTTAGACACAGGGAACATTCAGTACTTC. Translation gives CASSLDTGNIQYF.

CDR3 in amino acids: CASSEISGSGANVLTF. The CDR3 nucleotides read TGTGCCAGCAGTGAAATCAGTGGTTCTGGGGCCAACGTCCTGACTTTC. The V and J genes are TRBV6-1 and TRBJ2-6; no firm D call. The CDR3 extends over 16 amino acids. Trimming stripped 2 bases from V and 1 base from J, with 9 bases between. Germline CDR1 is MNHNS and CDR2 is SASEGT.

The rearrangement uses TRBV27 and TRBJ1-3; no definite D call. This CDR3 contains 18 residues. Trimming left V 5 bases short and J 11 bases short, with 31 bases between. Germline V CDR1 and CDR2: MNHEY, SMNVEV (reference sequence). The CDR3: CASSPSFRERAQGGSIYF. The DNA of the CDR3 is TGTGCCAGCAGTCCCAGTTTTAGGGAGCGAGCCCAAGGTGGTTCCATATATTTT.

The CDR3 here is CASRQGSSNQPQHF. In DNA, the CDR3 is TGTGCCAGTAGACAGGGGTCGAGCAATCAGCCCCAGCATTTT. The V gene is TRBV19, the J gene TRBJ1-5; 7 nucleotides match TRBD1. The trim removed 6 bases at V and 1 base at J, leaving 3 bases unmatched. CDR3 length: 14 residues. Germline CDR1 is LNHDA and CDR2 is SQIVND (reference sequence).

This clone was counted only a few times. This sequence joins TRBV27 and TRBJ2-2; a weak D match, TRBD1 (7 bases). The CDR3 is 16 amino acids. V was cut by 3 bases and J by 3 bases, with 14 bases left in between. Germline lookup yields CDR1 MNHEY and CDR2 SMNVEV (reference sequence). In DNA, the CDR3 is TGTGCCAGCAGTTTCGACAGGGAGGCGGACACCGGGGAGCTGTTTTTT. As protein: CASSFDREADTGELFF.

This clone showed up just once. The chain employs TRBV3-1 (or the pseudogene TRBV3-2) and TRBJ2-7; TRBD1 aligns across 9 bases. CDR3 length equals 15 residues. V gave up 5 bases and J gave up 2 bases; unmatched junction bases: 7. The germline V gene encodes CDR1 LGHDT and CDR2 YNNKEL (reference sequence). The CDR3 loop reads CASSDTGGITYEQYF. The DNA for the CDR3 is TGTGCCAGCAGCGACACAGGGGGCATCACCTACGAGCAGTACTTC.

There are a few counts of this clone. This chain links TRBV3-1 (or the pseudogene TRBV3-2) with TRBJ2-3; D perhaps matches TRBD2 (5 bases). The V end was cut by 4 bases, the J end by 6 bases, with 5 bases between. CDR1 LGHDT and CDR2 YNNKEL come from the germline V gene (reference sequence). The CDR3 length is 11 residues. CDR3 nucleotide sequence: TGTGCCAGCAGCCCGGGGGATACGCAGTATTTT. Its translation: CASSPGDTQYF.

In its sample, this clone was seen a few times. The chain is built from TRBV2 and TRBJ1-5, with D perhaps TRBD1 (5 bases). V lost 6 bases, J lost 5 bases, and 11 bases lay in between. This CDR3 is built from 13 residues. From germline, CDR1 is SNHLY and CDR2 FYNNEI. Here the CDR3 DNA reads TGTGCCAGCAGGGCCGGGGGGGATCAGCCCCAGCATTTT. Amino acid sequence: CASRAGGDQPQHF.

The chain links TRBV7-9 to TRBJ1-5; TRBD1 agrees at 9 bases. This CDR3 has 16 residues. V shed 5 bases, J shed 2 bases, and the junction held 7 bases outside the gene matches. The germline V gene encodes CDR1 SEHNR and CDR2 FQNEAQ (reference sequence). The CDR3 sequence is CASSTGQGLGNQPQHF. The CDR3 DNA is TGTGCCAGCAGCACGGGACAGGGATTAGGCAATCAGCCCCAGCATTTT.

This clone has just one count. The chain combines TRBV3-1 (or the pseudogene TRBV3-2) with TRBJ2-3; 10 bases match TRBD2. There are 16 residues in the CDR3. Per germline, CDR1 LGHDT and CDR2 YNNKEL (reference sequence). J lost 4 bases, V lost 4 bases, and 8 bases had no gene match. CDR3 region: CASSPLAGSLSDTQYF. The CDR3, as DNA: TGTGCCAGCAGCCCACTAGCGGGAAGTCTTTCAGATACGCAGTATTTT.

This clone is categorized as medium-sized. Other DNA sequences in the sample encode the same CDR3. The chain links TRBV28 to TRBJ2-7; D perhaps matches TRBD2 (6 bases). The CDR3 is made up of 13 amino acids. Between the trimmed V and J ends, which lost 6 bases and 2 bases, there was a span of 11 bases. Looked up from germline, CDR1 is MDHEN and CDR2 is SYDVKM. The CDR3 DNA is TGTGCCAGCAGGGACCGGGGGACCTACGAGCAGTACTTC. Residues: CASRDRGTYEQYF.

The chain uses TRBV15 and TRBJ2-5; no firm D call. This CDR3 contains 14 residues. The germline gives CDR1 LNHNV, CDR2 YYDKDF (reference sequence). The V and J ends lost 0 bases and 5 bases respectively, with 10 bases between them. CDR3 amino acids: CATSRDEVRETQYF. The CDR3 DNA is TGTGCCACCAGCAGAGATGAGGTCCGGGAGACCCAGTACTTC.